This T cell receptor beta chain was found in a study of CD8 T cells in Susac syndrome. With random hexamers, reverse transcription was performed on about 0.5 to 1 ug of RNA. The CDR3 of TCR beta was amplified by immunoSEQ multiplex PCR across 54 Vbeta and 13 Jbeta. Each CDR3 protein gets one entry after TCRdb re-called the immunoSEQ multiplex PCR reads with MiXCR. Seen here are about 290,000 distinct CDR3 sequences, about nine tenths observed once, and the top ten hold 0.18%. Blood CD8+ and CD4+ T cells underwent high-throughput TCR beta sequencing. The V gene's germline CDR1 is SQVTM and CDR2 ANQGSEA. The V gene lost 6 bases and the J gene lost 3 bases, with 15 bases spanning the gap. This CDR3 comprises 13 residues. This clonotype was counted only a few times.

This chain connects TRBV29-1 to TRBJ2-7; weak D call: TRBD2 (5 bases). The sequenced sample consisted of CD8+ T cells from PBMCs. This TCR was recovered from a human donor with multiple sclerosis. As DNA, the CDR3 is TGCAGCGTGCCGAGGGAGCGCAACTACGAGCAGTACTTC. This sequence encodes CSVPRERNYEQYF.